Listed below are T cell receptor beta chains from one sample, sequenced in a study of blood T cell repertoires in COVID-19. Assay: immunoSEQ multiplex PCR; the TCRdb copy retains only in-frame clones and omits some. The sample lists some 61,000 clones, 75% to 90% occurring once. What was sequenced was peripheral blood. These receptors all come from a man younger than 40 with acute or convalescent COVID-19. CDR3s include the opening cysteine and the closing phenylalanine or tryptophan. The D gene is left open where the match is weak. Clone size, where shown, is once, few, many, or a class for clones that have expanded.

v_call	j_call	d_call	cdr3_length	clone_size	cdr3_nt	cdr3_aa
TRBV27	TRBJ1-4	.	13	few	TGTGCCAGCAGTTTAGAGAGGGCGGGAAAACTGTTTTTT	CASSLERAGKLFF
TRBV6-2/TRBV6-3	TRBJ1-2	TRBD1	15	.	TGTGCCAGCAGTTACGGGTGGACAGGATCCTATGGCTACACCTTC	CASSYGWTGSYGYTF
TRBV4-2	TRBJ2-1	.	16	.	TGTGCCAGCAGCCCGGCCGTGGGAGACTCCTACAATGAGCAGTTCTTC	CASSPAVGDSYNEQFF
TRBV19	TRBJ1-5	TRBD1	15	.	TGTGCCAGTAGTATAGGGGACAGGGTAGCTCAGCCCCAGCATTTT	CASSIGDRVAQPQHF
TRBV11-2	TRBJ2-1	TRBD2	15	.	TGTGCCAGCAGCCGGGTAGCGGGAGGGCCGAATGAGCAGTTCTTC	CASSRVAGGPNEQFF
TRBV11-2	TRBJ2-1	.	14	.	TGTGCCAGCAGCTCCCCTCCGAGTTCCAATGAGCAGTTCTTC	CASSSPPSSNEQFF
TRBV27	TRBJ2-3	.	14	.	TGTGCCAGCAGTTTCAGAAGTGGCACAGATACGCAGTATTTT	CASSFRSGTDTQYF
TRBV30	TRBJ2-1	TRBD2	14	.	TGTGCCTGGAGTGGAGGACTAGCGGGAGACGAGCAGTTCTTC	CAWSGGLAGDEQFF
TRBV19	TRBJ2-1	TRBD2	15	.	TGTGCCACCCACGGGGTAGCGGGAAACGACAATGAGCAGTTCTTC	CATHGVAGNDNEQFF
TRBV19	TRBJ2-7	TRBD1	15	.	TGTGCCAGTAGTATAAGGGACAGAGCCGCCTACGAGCAGTACTTC	CASSIRDRAAYEQYF
TRBV30	TRBJ1-3	.	13	once	TGTGCCTGGAACCACAACTCTGGAAACACCATATATTTT	CAWNHNSGNTIYF
TRBV27	TRBJ2-2	.	14	.	TGTGCCAGCAGTTGGACAGCGAACACCGGGGAGCTGTTTTTT	CASSWTANTGELFF
TRBV5-4	TRBJ2-1	.	19	once	TGTGCCAGCGCCCACCCGGGCAGCGGACTACCGAGCTCCTACAATGAGCAGTTCTTC	CASAHPGSGLPSSYNEQFF
TRBV7-9	TRBJ1-5	TRBD1	12	.	TGTGCCAGGGGACAGCCCGATCAGCCCCAGCATTTT	CARGQPDQPQHF